Included here is one TCR beta chain sequence, with context. Its antigen remains unknown. These data are taken from a study of cytomegalovirus exposure and HLA in healthy donors. Whole-study findings and limits: TRBV6-2, TRBV6-3 and other indistinguishable V segments were excluded. Earlier analysis yielded a pattern in which most TCR beta V segments were productive about 90% or about 30% of the time.

The PCR had 60 Vbeta and 13 Jbeta primers. Some clones are missing from TCRdb's copy, which holds only in-frame ones; the method was immunoSEQ multiplex PCR. Found here are some 150,000 clones, approximately 80% of them singletons; the top ten hold 5.5% to 8.5%. Trimming left V 9 bases short and J 3 bases short, with 22 bases between. This CDR3 comprises 16 residues. Germline V lookup: CDR1 LNHDA, CDR2 SQIVND (reference sequence). The sequence derives from a woman in her fifties or sixties in good health and CMV-seropositive. Sequencing was carried out using PBMCs. The chain links TRBV19 to TRBJ2-3; D is perhaps TRBD1 (5 bases). CDR3 in amino acids: CASGVSQGLVTDTQYF. DNA for the CDR3: TGTGCCAGCGGAGTATCTCAGGGTCTCGTGACAGATACGCAGTATTTT.